This T cell receptor beta chain was observed in a study of T cells in Graves' hyperthyroidism and ophthalmopathy. This clonotype has at least ten counts. Its antigen remains unidentified. The source material, RNA transcripts, was used to amplify TCR beta CDR3 regions. HTBI primers were used for first-round RT-PCR of the TCR CDR3. One entry per CDR3 protein results from TCRdb running MiXCR on the multiplex PCR reads. The top ten clones hold around 15% of a sample with approximately 710,000 distinct CDR3 sequences, 15% to 20% of them seen once. General study results and limits: The model predicted ophthalmopathy a median around six months before onset.

Deletions cut 6 bases from V and 0 bases from J, with 12 bases between. The CDR3 totals 14 residues. Germline V lookup: CDR1 LGHDT, CDR2 YNNKEL (reference sequence). The authors deemed Graves' hyperthyroidism stable absent ophthalmopathy progression within 18 months. Exclusion of patients followed from uncontrolled infection, other autoimmune disease, pregnancy or lactation. Sequencing was done on a sample of blood. The chain links TRBV3-1 to TRBJ2-7; a possible D gene is TRBD1 (6 bases). The TCR originated in a man aged 45-65 years with Graves' hyperthyroidism. The CDR3 loop reads CASRNRANSYEQYF. CDR3 DNA: TGTGCCAGCAGGAACAGGGCTAACTCCTACGAGCAGTACTTC.